The 10 T cell receptor beta chains in this list originate from one sample, sequenced in a study of blood T cells in healthy people across ages. Next came a second PCR, run for about 7 to 11 cycles, which used a sample-barcoded 5' primer along with a J-beta primer mix. TCRdb analysed the 5' RACE reads with MiXCR anew, one entry per CDR3 protein. The data contain roughly 1.4 million distinct CDR3 sequences, roughly 59% of them singletons. Sequences were obtained from blood. The receptors come from a man aged 18-30 years in good health.

The V call is TRBV7-9, the J call TRBJ2-5, with a weak D call TRBD1 (5 bases). CDR1 and CDR2 (germline): SEHNR, FQNEAQ (reference sequence). Trimming removed 1 base from V and 4 bases from J, with 13 bases in between. The CDR3 totals 15 residues. CDR3 region: CASSLESGFSETQYF. The DNA of the CDR3 is TGTGCCAGCAGCTTAGAATCAGGGTTTTCAGAGACCCAGTACTTC.

The V and J genes are TRBV7-2 and TRBJ1-1; D not certain. This CDR3 contains 14 residues. V lost 5 bases and J 11 bases, leaving 21 bases between the germline ends. CDR1 is SGHTA and CDR2 is FQGNSA in the germline V gene. CDR3 residues: CASSQPGPGREAFF. The CDR3 DNA sequence: TGTGCCAGCAGCCAACCGGGCCCCGGAAGGGAGGCTTTCTTT.

This clonotype came up once. The J gene is TRBJ1-4, the V gene TRBV27, with TRBD1 matching 11 bases. The germline CDR1 and CDR2 sequences are MNHEY and SMNVEV (reference sequence). The CDR3 length is 15 residues. V lost 6 bases, J lost 3 bases, and 3 bases stayed unmatched. CDR3 DNA sequence: TGTGCCAGCAGGGGGGGACAGGGGGCTAATGAAAAACTGTTTTTT. It codes for CASRGGQGANEKLFF.

The V gene is TRBV6-5, the J gene TRBJ2-1, with 11 bases identical to TRBD2. Looked up from germline, CDR1 is MNHEY and CDR2 is SVGAGI. Trimming removed 10 bases from V and 9 bases from J; junction bases left unmatched: 11. This CDR3 region has 14 residues. The CDR3 loop reads CATNPGLAAREQFF. Here the CDR3 DNA reads TGTGCCACGAACCCGGGACTAGCGGCCCGTGAGCAGTTCTTC.

The chain combines TRBV20-1 with TRBJ2-3; 8 nucleotides match TRBD2. The junction had 13 bases not matched to a gene; V was cut back by 0 bases and J by 8 bases. The germline V gene encodes CDR1 DFQATT and CDR2 SNEGSKA (reference sequence). The CDR3 loop spans 16 amino acids. The CDR3 is CSARDLGAGESATQYF. The CDR3 region has the DNA TGCAGTGCTAGAGATCTCGGAGCGGGAGAATCAGCTACGCAGTATTTT.

In its sample, this clonotype was seen a few times. The chain couples TRBV29-1 to TRBJ2-3; possible D gene TRBD1, 6 bases. The ends were cut back, 7 bases at V and 3 bases at J, with 20 bases in the middle. Germline V gives CDR1 SQVTM, CDR2 ANQGSEA. This CDR3 is 15 amino acids long. CDR3 loop: CSARWLGAGTDTQYF. CDR3 nucleotides: TGCAGCGCCCGGTGGTTGGGGGCCGGAACAGATACGCAGTATTTT.

This sequence joins TRBV14 and TRBJ1-1, with a tentative D call TRBD1 (6 bases). Trimming took off 5 bases at V and 4 bases at J, with 14 bases between the two ends. Germline V CDR1 and CDR2: SGHDN, FVKESK. This CDR3 has 14 residues. The CDR3 loop reads CASSARRTATEAFF. CDR3 nucleotide sequence: TGTGCCAGCAGCGCGCGTCGGACAGCCACTGAAGCTTTCTTT.

The chain recombines TRBV24-1 with TRBJ1-2, with D unclear. The CDR3 is 14 residues long. V shed 2 bases and J shed 6 bases, with 12 bases lying between them. Germline values: CDR1 KGHDR, CDR2 SFDVKD. Here the CDR3 reads CATSDSTENNGYTF. The CDR3 DNA reads TGTGCCACCAGTGATTCCACCGAGAACAATGGCTACACCTTC.

This clonotype has a handful of counts. The chain couples TRBV5-1 to TRBJ2-5; 7 bases line up with TRBD1. The CDR3 has 14 amino acids. CDR1 SGHRS and CDR2 YFSETQ come from the germline V gene. The V gene end was trimmed by 0 bases and the J gene end by 3 bases; junction bases not matched to a gene: 2. The CDR3 is CASSLATGEETQYF. Written as DNA, the CDR3 is TGCGCCAGCAGCTTGGCCACAGGGGAAGAGACCCAGTACTTC.

The V and J genes are TRBV10-3 and TRBJ2-3, with a tentative D call TRBD2 (7 bases). V lost 0 bases and J lost 2, with 18 bases in between. Germline CDR1 is ENHRY and CDR2 is SYGVKD. CDR3 size: 18 residues. CDR3: CAISESMRGGTFTDTQYF. CDR3 coding DNA: TGTGCCATCAGTGAGTCGATGAGGGGGGGGACCTTCACAGATACGCAGTATTTT.